The 26 T cell receptor beta chains in this list originate from one sample, sequenced in a study of regulatory T cells in long-lasting Graves disease. Indicated time point: newly diagnosed GD, antithyroid drugs for less than 3 months. The TCR library was made from RNA that had been extracted from PBMCs in TRIzol. In building TCR beta libraries, iRepertoire HTBI primers were used together with Arm-PCR of CDR3 regions. TCRdb ran MiXCR on the multiplex PCR reads and lists one entry per CDR3 protein. The sample lists fewer than 500,000 distinct CDR3 sequences, 16% occurring once. The same sample was also studied in work on T cells in Graves' hyperthyroidism and ophthalmopathy.

This specimen consisted of peripheral blood mononuclear cells (PBMCs), obtained at new diagnosis, from a patient treated with antithyroid drugs. These receptors were collected from a man aged 40-50 years with Graves disease.

This clonotype was detected ten times or more. This sequence joins TRBV11-2 and TRBJ1-2; D remains ambiguous. Trimming pared 8 bases from V and 2 bases from J, leaving 24 bases between. Germline-derived CDR1 and CDR2 are SGHAT and FQNNGV. This CDR3 is built from 17 residues. The CDR3: CASAPLSSAVNNYGYTF. The CDR3 bases are TGTGCCAGCGCTCCCCTCTCGAGCGCCGTTAACAACTATGGCTACACCTTC.

This chain's CDR3 is CASSLSDILEQYF. CDR3 nucleotides: TGTGCCAGCAGTTTATCTGACATTCTCGAGCAGTACTTC. The rearrangement links TRBV12-3 or TRBV12-4 to TRBJ2-7, with D uncertain. The CDR3 runs to 13 residues. Deletions cut 2 bases from V and 6 bases from J, with 11 bases between.

The rearrangement joins TRBV20-1 to TRBJ2-1; the match to TRBD2 covers 8 bases. Germline assignment: CDR1 DFQATT and CDR2 SNEGSKA (reference sequence). The CDR3 has 15 residues. J lost 4 bases, V lost 1 base, and 6 bases had no gene match. The CDR3 protein is CSARGVAGFYNEQFF. The CDR3 nucleotides read TGCAGTGCTAGAGGAGTAGCGGGATTTTACAATGAGCAGTTCTTC.

The CDR3 spells CASSLSTYEQFF. CDR3 DNA: TGTGCCAGCAGCCTTAGCACCTACGAGCAGTTCTTC. The rearrangement joins TRBV3-1 to TRBJ2-1; D is undetermined. Trimming pared 4 bases from V and 10 bases from J, leaving 11 bases between. Germline values: CDR1 LGHDT, CDR2 YNNKEL (reference sequence). The CDR3 is made up of 12 amino acids.

This clonotype has ten or more counts. The chain employs TRBV14 and TRBJ2-1; D is unresolved. The CDR3 runs to 14 residues. From germline, CDR1 is SGHDN and CDR2 FVKESK. The ends were cut back, 0 bases at V and 9 bases at J, with 12 bases in the middle. Here the CDR3 reads CASSQDPRVGEQFF. The CDR3 DNA follows: TGTGCCAGCAGCCAAGACCCCCGGGTGGGTGAGCAGTTCTTC.

Ten or more counts support this clonotype. The rearrangement uses TRBV28 and TRBJ2-7; no clear D. This CDR3 contains 13 residues. CDR1 and CDR2 from the germline V gene are MDHEN and SYDVKM. The V end was cut by 6 bases, the J end by 2 bases, with 11 bases between. The CDR3 region is CASRSSPTYEQYF. CDR3 DNA sequence: TGTGCCAGCAGGAGTAGCCCGACCTACGAGCAGTACTTC. Full variable domain (missing parts from reference TRBV28 and TRBJ2-7): DVKVTQSSRYLVKRTGEKVFLECVQDMDHENMFWYRQDPGLGLRLIYFSYDVKMKEKGDIPEGYSVSREKKERFSLILESASTNQTSMYLCASRSSPTYEQYFGPGTRLTVT.

This clonotype was seen ten or more times. The chain joins TRBV20-1 to TRBJ2-4, with TRBD1 identical over 7 bases. CDR1 is DFQATT and CDR2 is SNEGSKA in the germline V gene (reference sequence). V was pared by 2 bases and J by 8 bases, with 0 bases of the junction left unmatched. The CDR3 spans 11 residues. The CDR3 sequence is CSARQGDIQYF. CDR3 in DNA: TGCAGTGCTAGACAGGGGGACATTCAGTACTTC.

This clonotype occurred many times. V is TRBV3-1 and J is TRBJ2-5, with D unclear. V lost 6 bases and J lost 4, with 6 bases in between. CDR3 length: 11 residues. From germline, CDR1 is LGHDT and CDR2 YNNKEL (reference sequence). The CDR3 DNA sequence: TGTGCCAGCAGGGAAGGAGAGACCCAGTACTTC. Its protein is CASREGETQYF.

For this clonotype: Germline and junction disagree at one end, which may indicate a read error. The CDR3 loop is CASSSGLFTGELLF. CDR3 bases: TGCGCCAGCAGCTCGGGACTTTTTACCGGGGAGCTGCTTTTT. The rearrangement uses TRBV5-1 and TRBJ2-2; TRBD2 is a possible D gene (6 bases). The CDR3 loop spans 14 amino acids. Germline V gene sequence: CDR1 SGHRS, CDR2 YFSETQ.

This clonotype was detected a few times. This sequence joins TRBV9 and TRBJ2-1; TRBD1 or TRBD2 may be the D gene (5 bases each). Deletions cut 4 bases from V and 5 bases from J, with 19 bases between. CDR1 and CDR2 (germline): SGDLS, YYNGEE. The CDR3 spans 16 residues. In nucleotides, the CDR3 is TGTGCCAGCAGCCCCCTTGGGGGACCGATCAACAATGAGCAGTTCTTC. It is translated as CASSPLGGPINNEQFF.

This clonotype was counted a few times. This rearrangement joins TRBV15 to TRBJ1-1, with TRBD1 identical over 9 bases. Germline CDR1 is LNHNV and CDR2 is YYDKDF (reference sequence). V shed 3 bases and J 4 bases; nucleotides not matched to a gene: 3. CDR3 length: 14 residues. The CDR3 nucleotides read TGTGCCACCAGCAGGTACAGGGGGCTCACTGAAGCTTTCTTT. This encodes CATSRYRGLTEAFF.

This clonotype appeared many times. This chain connects TRBV6-5 to TRBJ2-7; D is possibly TRBD1 or TRBD2 (5 bases each). The V gene's germline CDR1 is MNHEY and CDR2 SVGAGI. This CDR3 comprises 15 residues. Trimming left V 0 bases short and J 7 bases short, with 16 bases between. This CDR3 reads CASSYSGVGAGEQYF. The CDR3 DNA follows: TGTGCCAGCAGTTACTCAGGGGTGGGAGCAGGTGAGCAGTACTTC.

This clonotype was picked up a small number of times. The chain recombines TRBV14 with TRBJ1-1, with 10 bases lining up with TRBD1. The CDR3 length is 16 residues. Losses at the gene ends were 4 bases for V and 5 bases for J; bases not matched to a gene: 10. CDR1 is SGHDN, CDR2 FVKESK, per germline. The CDR3 DNA reads TGTGCCAGCAGCCGCCGGACAGGGGGAGCTTGGACTGAAGCTTTCTTT. Its protein is CASSRRTGGAWTEAFF.

Ten or more counts support this clonotype. The chain recombines TRBV12-3 or TRBV12-4 with TRBJ2-5, with D perhaps matching TRBD1 (6 bases). Trimming shortened V by 2 bases and J by 4 bases, and 17 bases separated the two germline ends. This CDR3 has 16 amino acids. This CDR3 is CASSLWAGAQGETQYF. CDR3 DNA: TGTGCCAGCAGTTTATGGGCAGGGGCGCAAGGAGAGACCCAGTACTTC.

This clonotype was counted ten times or more. This chain uses TRBV18 with TRBJ1-5, with D uncertain. The germline gives CDR1 KGHSH, CDR2 LQKENI. With 2 bases removed from V and 5 bases from J, the gap between germline ends came to 7 bases. This CDR3 region has 13 residues. CDR3 nucleotide sequence: TGTGCCAGCTCACCAGGACTGTATCAGCCCCAGCATTTT. Its protein product is CASSPGLYQPQHF.

This clonotype was seen repeatedly, ten times or more. The chain recombines TRBV2 with TRBJ2-1; 10 bases line up with TRBD2. CDR3 size: 15 residues. CDR1 is SNHLY and CDR2 is FYNNEI in the germline V gene. Losses at the gene ends were 5 bases for V and 7 bases for J; bases not matched to a gene: 8. CDR3 DNA: TGTGCCAGCAGTTCACGGAGCGGGAGGGGGAATGAGCAGTTCTTC. Translation: CASSSRSGRGNEQFF. Full variable domain (missing parts from reference TRBV2 and TRBJ2-1): EPEVTQTPSHQVTQMGQEVILRCVPISNHLYFYWYRQILGQKVEFLVSFYNNEISEKSEIFDDQFSVERPDGSNFTLKIRSTKLEDSAMYFCASSSRSGRGNEQFFGPGTRLTVL.

The chain uses TRBV28 and TRBJ1-6; TRBD1 is a possible D gene (5 bases). Germline V CDR1 and CDR2: MDHEN, SYDVKM. The ends were cut back, 7 bases at V and 14 bases at J, with 18 bases in the middle. This CDR3 has 13 residues. The CDR3 loop reads CASKRLAGPSLHF. CDR3 DNA: TGTGCCAGCAAGAGGTTGGCAGGGCCATCCCTCCACTTT.

With regard to this clonotype: This sequence may be a read error, since a much larger clone differs from it by one base. The chain couples TRBV5-1 to TRBJ2-4, with TRBD1 matching over 9 bases. The end of the DNA fits TRBJ2-1 better, so the J call may be wrong. This CDR3 has 13 amino acids. Germline assignment: CDR1 SGHRS and CDR2 YFSETQ. The CDR3 coding sequence is TGCGCCAGCAGCCCCGCCGGGACAGGGTTGCAGTTCTTC. It yields the protein CASSPAGTGLQFF.

This clonotype was picked up many times. V usage is TRBV12-3 or TRBV12-4 and J usage is TRBJ2-7; 8 positions match TRBD1. The CDR3 covers 14 residues. J lost 6 bases, V lost 5 bases, and 9 bases had no gene match. The CDR3 DNA follows: TGTGCCAGCAGTAATCCGCAGGGGGCGGTCGAGCAGTACTTC. It specifies CASSNPQGAVEQYF.

This clonotype appeared many times. The rearrangement uses TRBV7-3 and TRBJ2-1, with TRBD2 matching 8 bases. The CDR3 contains 16 residues. CDR1 is SGHTA, CDR2 FQGTGA, per germline. The junction had 7 bases not matched to a gene; V was cut back by 5 bases and J by 1 base. CDR3 DNA sequence: TGTGCCAGCAGCCCACAAGGACTAGCATCCTACAATGAGCAGTTCTTC. Translating it yields CASSPQGLASYNEQFF.

This clonotype appeared a few times. V usage is TRBV28 and J usage is TRBJ2-5; 8 bases are shared with TRBD2. From germline, CDR1 is MDHEN and CDR2 SYDVKM. The CDR3 is 14 amino acids. J was trimmed by 1 base and V by 5 bases; bases with no gene match: 3. CDR3 DNA: TGTGCCAGCAGTCCACTAGCGGTCCAAGAGACCCAGTACTTC. Translated, it gives CASSPLAVQETQYF.

In its sample, this clonotype was seen many times. The rearrangement uses TRBV12-3 or TRBV12-4 and TRBJ2-1, with D perhaps TRBD1 (5 bases). The CDR3 extends over 14 amino acids. The V end lost 7 bases, the J end lost 0 bases, and 10 bases lay between the germline ends. In nucleotides, the CDR3 is TGTGCCAGCATGGGGCAGAACTCCTACAATGAGCAGTTCTTC. Its translation: CASMGQNSYNEQFF.

Of note for this clonotype: A far larger clone is one base from this, pointing to a likely read error. V usage is TRBV7-3 and J usage is TRBJ1-6; 10 bases are shared with TRBD1. The CDR3 contains 16 residues. Germline V gene sequence: CDR1 SGHTA, CDR2 FQGTGA. After removal of 3 bases from V and 12 bases from J, the junction contained 11 bases not matched to a gene. CDR3 residues: CASSFHGQGVRLPLHF. In nucleotides, the CDR3 is TGTGCCAGCAGCTTCCACGGACAGGGGGTTCGTTTACCCCTCCACTTT.

The chain employs TRBV6-7 and TRBJ1-5, with TRBD1 matching over 9 bases. TRBV6-7 is sorted into the ORF group, with uncertain function. V lost 9 bases to trimming and J lost 5 bases; unmatched junction nucleotides: 11. This CDR3 region has 15 residues. CDR3 residues: CASLPRDRDDQPQHF. The CDR3 nucleotides read TGTGCCAGTCTACCCAGGGACAGGGACGATCAGCCCCAGCATTTT.

V is TRBV5-6 and J is TRBJ1-2; D gene ambiguous. The CDR3 has 14 residues. Germline loops: CDR1 SGHDT, CDR2 YYEEEE. Trimming shortened V by 0 bases and J by 8 bases, and 14 bases separated the two germline ends. The CDR3 here is CASSLAGPTGGYTF. In nucleotides, the CDR3 is TGTGCCAGCAGCTTGGCCGGCCCCACGGGGGGCTACACCTTC.

This clonotype occurred many times. The chain carries TRBV11-2 and TRBJ2-5, with TRBD1 as a possible D gene (5 bases). The germline V gene has CDR1 SGHAT and CDR2 FQNNGV. This CDR3 has 15 residues. V lost 5 bases and J 5 bases, leaving 18 bases between the germline ends. DNA for the CDR3: TGTGCCAGCAGCCCAGACCCGAGGTGGGGCGAGACCCAGTACTTC. Its translation: CASSPDPRWGETQYF. The variable domain in full, with the rest retrieved from reference TRBV11-2 and TRBJ2-5, is EAGVAQSPRYKIIEKRQSVAFWCNPISGHATLYWYQQILGQGPKLLIQFQNNGVVDDSQLPKDRFSAERLKGVDSTLKIQPAKLEDSAVYLCASSPDPRWGETQYFGPGTRLLVL.